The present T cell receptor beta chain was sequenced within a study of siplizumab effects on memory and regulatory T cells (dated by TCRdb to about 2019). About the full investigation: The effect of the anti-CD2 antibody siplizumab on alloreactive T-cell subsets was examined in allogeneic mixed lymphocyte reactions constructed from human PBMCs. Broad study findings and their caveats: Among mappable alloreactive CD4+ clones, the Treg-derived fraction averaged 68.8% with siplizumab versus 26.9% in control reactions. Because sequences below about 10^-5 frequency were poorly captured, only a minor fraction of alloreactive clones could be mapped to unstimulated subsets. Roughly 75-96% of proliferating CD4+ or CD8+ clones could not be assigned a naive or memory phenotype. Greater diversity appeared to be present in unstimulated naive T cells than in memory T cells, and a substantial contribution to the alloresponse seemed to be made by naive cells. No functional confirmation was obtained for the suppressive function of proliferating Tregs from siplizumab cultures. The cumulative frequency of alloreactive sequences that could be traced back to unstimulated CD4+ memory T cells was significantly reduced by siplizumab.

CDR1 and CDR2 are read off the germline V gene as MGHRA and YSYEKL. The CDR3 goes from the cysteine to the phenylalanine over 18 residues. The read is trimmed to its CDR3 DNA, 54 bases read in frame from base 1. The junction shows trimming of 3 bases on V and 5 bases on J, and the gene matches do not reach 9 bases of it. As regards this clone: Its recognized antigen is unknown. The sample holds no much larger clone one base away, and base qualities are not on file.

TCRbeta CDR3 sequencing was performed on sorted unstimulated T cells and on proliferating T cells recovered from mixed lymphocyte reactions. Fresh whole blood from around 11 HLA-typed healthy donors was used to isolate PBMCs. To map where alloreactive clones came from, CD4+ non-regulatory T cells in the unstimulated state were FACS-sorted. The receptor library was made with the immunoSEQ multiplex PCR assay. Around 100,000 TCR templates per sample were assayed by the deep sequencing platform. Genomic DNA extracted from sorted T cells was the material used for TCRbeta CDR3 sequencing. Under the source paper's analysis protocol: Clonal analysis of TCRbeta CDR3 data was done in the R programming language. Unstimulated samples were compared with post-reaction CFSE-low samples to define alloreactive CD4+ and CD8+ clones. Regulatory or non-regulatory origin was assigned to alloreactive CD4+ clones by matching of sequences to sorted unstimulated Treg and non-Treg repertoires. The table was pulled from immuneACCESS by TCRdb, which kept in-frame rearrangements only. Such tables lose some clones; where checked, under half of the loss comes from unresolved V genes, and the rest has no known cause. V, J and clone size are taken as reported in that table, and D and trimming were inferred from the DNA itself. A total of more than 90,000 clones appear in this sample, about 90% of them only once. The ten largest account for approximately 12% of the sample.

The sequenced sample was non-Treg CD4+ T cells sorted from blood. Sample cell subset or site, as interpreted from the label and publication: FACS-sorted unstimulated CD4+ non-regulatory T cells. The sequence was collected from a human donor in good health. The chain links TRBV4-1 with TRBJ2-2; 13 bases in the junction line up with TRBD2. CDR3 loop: CASSQPGLAGTGTGELFF. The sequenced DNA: TGCGCCAGCAGCCAGCCGGGACTAGCGGGGACGGGAACCGGGGAGCTGTTTTTT.